Sequencing of this TCR delta chain was carried out in a study of γδ T cells in repeated Plasmodium falciparum infection. Notes on the study in general: One small rural Malian village, predominantly a single ethnic group, supplied the cohort.

Germline V gene data show CDR1 as GEAIGNYY and CDR2 as EKD. This CDR3 comprises 14 residues. This clone turned up a few times. Its antigen is still unknown. The translation of this DNA and the TCRdb protein of a much larger clone differ at residue 3, probably owing to a read error; the protein shown here is translated from the DNA. Vgamma9/Vdelta2+ and Vdelta2-negative gammadelta T cells were flow-sorted from PBMC for bulk sequencing. TCRdb called clones from the multiplex PCR reads again using CATT. The table has more than 70,000 delta-chain clones, 0.95% to 1% seen once. The chain has TRDV2 and TRDJ1; D is unresolved. The J gene comes from matching the DNA to germline here; TCRdb lacks it. The sample taken for sequencing was gamma-delta T cells from blood. The TCR was taken from a pool of human donors (malaria-infected and uninfected, not separated). The chain's CDR3 is CAGDTPFVVGVLIF. CDR3 nucleotides: TGTGCCGGTGACACCCCTTTTGTAGTTGGCGTACTCATCTTT.